The rows below give T cell receptor beta chains drawn from one sample of a study of cytomegalovirus exposure and HLA in healthy donors. The protocol was immunoSEQ multiplex PCR, while the TCRdb copy is restricted to in-frame clones and leaves out a portion. The table lists tens of thousands of clones, about 97% of them singletons. Sequenced material: PBMCs. The receptors here all came from a man younger than 40 in good health and CMV-seropositive. CDR3s include the opening cysteine and the closing phenylalanine or tryptophan. Fields, in order: J gene, clone size, V gene, D gene, CDR3 protein, CDR3 DNA. D genes are given only for firm matches. Only part of the rows carry a size: once, few, many, or a class if the clone is expanded.

J: TRBJ2-3; size: -; V: TRBV7-8; D: -; CDR3: CASSLLVAVTDTQYF; DNA: TGTGCCAGCAGCCTACTGGTAGCGGTCACAGATACGCAGTATTTT
J: TRBJ2-3; size: -; V: TRBV9; D: TRBD2; CDR3: CASSDWTSGDTQYF; DNA: TGTGCCAGCAGCGATTGGACTAGCGGTGATACGCAGTATTTT
J: TRBJ2-1; size: -; V: TRBV4-1; D: TRBD2; CDR3: CASSPLGLAGINEQFF; DNA: TGCGCCAGCAGCCCCTTGGGACTAGCGGGGATCAATGAGCAGTTCTTC
J: TRBJ1-1; size: -; V: TRBV15; D: TRBD1; CDR3: CATSRGGRGHLNTEAFF; DNA: TGTGCCACCAGCAGGGGGGGCAGGGGGCATTTGAACACTGAAGCTTTCTTT
J: TRBJ2-1; size: once; V: TRBV6-5; D: -; CDR3: CASSYPDSSSEQFF; DNA: TGTGCCAGCAGTTACCCGGACTCTTCTAGTGAGCAGTTCTTC
J: TRBJ2-1; size: -; V: TRBV20-1; D: -; CDR3: CSATTLREQFF; DNA: TGCAGTGCTACGACCCTCAGGGAGCAGTTCTTC
J: TRBJ2-7; size: medium-sized; V: TRBV28; D: TRBD1; CDR3: CASSLLGGSLYEQYF; DNA: TGTGCCAGCAGTTTATTAGGGGGCAGCCTCTACGAGCAGTACTTC
J: TRBJ1-2; size: -; V: TRBV29-1; D: -; CDR3: CSVPGGQSYGYTF; DNA: TGCAGCGTCCCCGGAGGACAGAGCTATGGCTACACCTTC
J: TRBJ1-2; size: -; V: TRBV25-1; D: TRBD1; CDR3: CASRGWTGELSNYGYTF; DNA: TGTGCCAGCAGGGGTTGGACAGGGGAACTTTCTAACTATGGCTACACCTTC
J: TRBJ2-7; size: -; V: TRBV25-1; D: TRBD1; CDR3: CASRRSGQGSYEQYF; DNA: TGTGCCAGCAGAAGATCGGGACAGGGGAGTTACGAGCAGTACTTC
J: TRBJ1-5; size: -; V: TRBV27; D: -; CDR3: CASSLNLQPQHF; DNA: TGTGCCAGCAGTTTAAATCTTCAGCCCCAGCATTTT
J: TRBJ2-7; size: few; V: TRBV2; D: TRBD2; CDR3: CASRTPGLAGAGFSYEQYF; DNA: TGTGCCAGCAGGACCCCGGGACTAGCGGGAGCAGGGTTTTCCTACGAGCAGTACTTC
J: TRBJ2-7; size: -; V: TRBV6-5; D: -; CDR3: CATMGSGGGGGGQYF; DNA: TGTGCCACCATGGGGAGCGGCGGGGGCGGAGGAGGGCAGTACTTC
J: TRBJ2-7; size: -; V: TRBV4-3; D: TRBD2; CDR3: CASSRRTSGDSYEQYF; DNA: TGCGCCAGCAGCCGAAGGACTAGCGGGGACTCCTACGAGCAGTACTTC
J: TRBJ2-3; size: -; V: TRBV30; D: TRBD2; CDR3: CAWRLAGTDTQYF; DNA: TGTGCCTGGAGACTAGCGGGAACAGATACGCAGTATTTT
J: TRBJ1-2; size: -; V: TRBV7-9; D: -; CDR3: CASTPLRTVPWGYTF; DNA: TGTGCCAGCACGCCCCTTCGGACAGTCCCCTGGGGCTACACCTTC
J: TRBJ2-7; size: -; V: TRBV7-3; D: -; CDR3: CASRNSGLDEQYF; DNA: TGTGCCAGTAGGAACAGCGGGCTCGACGAGCAGTACTTC
J: TRBJ1-5; size: -; V: TRBV7-9; D: -; CDR3: CASSYQTENQPQHF; DNA: TGTGCCAGCAGCTACCAAACAGAGAATCAGCCCCAGCATTTT
J: TRBJ2-7; size: -; V: TRBV5-1; D: -; CDR3: CASSLAGGSYEQYF; DNA: TGCGCCAGCAGCTTAGCAGGGGGGTCCTACGAGCAGTACTTC
J: TRBJ2-5; size: -; V: TRBV27; D: -; CDR3: CASSFAETQYF; DNA: TGTGCCAGCAGTTTCGCGGAGACCCAGTACTTC